Shown below are 27 T cell receptor beta chains from a single sample sequenced in a study. TCRdb analysed the 5' RACE reads with MiXCR anew, one entry per CDR3 protein. Among 50,000 to 80,000 distinct CDR3 sequences, 22% were seen once, and the ten largest hold 2.5% to 3%. What was sequenced was memory CD4+ T cells sorted from a lymph node. Indicated subset: memory CD4+ T cells, CD4+CD45RO+CD25-. These receptor sequences come from a female donor with breast cancer.

J is TRBJ2-1 and V is TRBV6-5, with TRBD1 identical over 7 bases. This CDR3 region has 15 residues. With V trimmed by 7 bases and J by 9 bases, 15 bases remained unmatched. From germline, CDR1 is MNHEY and CDR2 SVGAGI. CDR3 bases: TGTGCCAGCATCAGCCTCTGGGACAGACGTGGTGAGCAGTTCTTC. Its protein product is CASISLWDRRGEQFF.

The chain has TRBV5-1 and TRBJ1-1; 7 nucleotides agree with TRBD1. CDR1 is SGHRS, CDR2 YFSETQ, per germline. V shed 2 bases, J shed 11 bases, and the junction held 18 bases outside the gene matches. The CDR3 covers 16 residues. CDR3: CASSFFQGGGRSPAFF. As DNA, the CDR3 is TGCGCCAGCAGCTTCTTCCAGGGGGGAGGGCGGTCACCCGCTTTCTTT.

The chain joins TRBV4-2 to TRBJ1-1, with D unresolved. The CDR3 loop spans 12 amino acids. The V gene lost 0 bases and the J gene lost 7 bases, with 6 bases spanning the gap. Per germline, CDR1 LGHNA and CDR2 YNFKEQ. The CDR3 nucleotides are TGTGCCAGCAGCCAAGACGGGCTTGAAGCTTTCTTT. It specifies CASSQDGLEAFF.

This clonotype has only a few counts. The rearrangement uses TRBV5-1 and TRBJ2-1; the D gene is possibly TRBD2 (6 bases). CDR3 size: 21 residues. V was cut by 4 bases and J by 0 bases, with 29 bases left in between. Germline V gene lookup returns CDR1 SGHRS and CDR2 YFSETQ. The CDR3 bases are TGCGCCAGCAGCCTGGATGGGGGAATAATTGGCGGGACCTACTCCTACAATGAGCAGTTCTTC. Translated, it gives CASSLDGGIIGGTYSYNEQFF.

The chain recombines TRBV20-1 with TRBJ2-3; 10 bases line up with TRBD2. The CDR3 extends over 15 amino acids. The V gene's germline CDR1 is DFQATT and CDR2 SNEGSKA (reference sequence). The trim removed 2 bases at V and 3 bases at J, leaving 5 bases unmatched. In DNA form, the CDR3 reads TGCAGTGCTAGATTCTTAGCGGGAGGTACAGATACGCAGTATTTT. Its protein product is CSARFLAGGTDTQYF.

This clonotype was seen more than once but under ten times. Possible read error: a much larger clone is one base away. The chain has TRBV5-1 and TRBJ2-1, with TRBD2 identical over 14 bases. Germline assignment: CDR1 SGHRS and CDR2 YFSETQ. CDR3 length: 15 residues. V lost 4 bases and J lost 6; bases outside the gene matches: 3. DNA of the CDR3: TGCGCCAGCAGCCCAGGACTAGCGGGAGGCAATGAGCAGTTCTTC. It is translated as CASSPGLAGGNEQFF.

Remarks on this clonotype: The germline gene is not matched at one end of the junction; a read error may be the cause. The gene calls are TRBV9 and TRBJ2-6; D is perhaps TRBD1 (6 bases). The CDR3 runs to 16 residues. Germline loops: CDR1 SGDLS, CDR2 YYNGEE. CDR3 DNA: TGTGTCAGCAGCGCGCAGGGGAACGCTGGGGCCAACGCCCTGACTTTC. Translating gives CVSSAQGNAGANALTF.

The chain links TRBV7-2 to TRBJ2-3; D is perhaps TRBD2 (6 bases). Germline loops: CDR1 SGHTA, CDR2 FQGNSA. The length of the CDR3 is 14 residues. V was cut by 3 bases and J by 5 bases, with 12 bases left in between. For the CDR3, the DNA is TGTGCCAGCAGCTTCCGGGGGAGGCAAGATACGCAGTATTTT. Its translation: CASSFRGRQDTQYF.

Remarks on this clonotype: As the CDR3 is not closed by the conserved phenylalanine or tryptophan, this likely results from a read error. The CDR3: CSAPVSRYGYTL. The CDR3 DNA reads TGCAGTGCCCCGGTTTCGCGCTATGGCTACACCCTC. The chain employs TRBV20-1 and TRBJ1-2; D gene uncertain. Germline-derived CDR1 and CDR2 are DFQATT and SNEGSKA (reference sequence). Trimming stripped 6 bases from V and 4 bases from J, with 12 bases between. CDR3 length: 12 amino acids.

This clonotype was picked up many times. This chain links TRBV6-6 with TRBJ1-5, with D perhaps matching TRBD1 (5 bases). This CDR3 is built from 13 residues. The V gene's germline CDR1 is MNHNY and CDR2 SVGAGI (reference sequence). Trimming pared 5 bases from V and 5 bases from J, leaving 10 bases between. The CDR3 is CASSAGRHQPQHF. The CDR3 region has the DNA TGTGCCAGCAGTGCAGGGAGACATCAGCCCCAGCATTTT.

The gene calls are TRBV7-2 and TRBJ1-2; 8 nucleotides agree with TRBD1. Germline-derived CDR1 and CDR2 are SGHTA and FQGNSA. The CDR3 has 16 residues. The V gene end was trimmed by 0 bases and the J gene end by 4 bases; junction bases not matched to a gene: 7. In DNA, the CDR3 is TGTGCCAGCAGCTTAGCGCAGGGGGCGTCGGGCTATGGCTACACCTTC. Its translation is CASSLAQGASGYGYTF.

Note on this clonotype: A much larger clone lies a single base off, so this may be a read error. The gene calls are TRBV20-1 and TRBJ1-2; 7 bases fit TRBD1. This CDR3 comprises 15 residues. V was pared by 6 bases and J by 5 bases, with 15 bases of the junction left unmatched. CDR1 is DFQATT and CDR2 is SNEGSKA in the germline V gene (reference sequence). CDR3 loop: CSATPLHQGGYGYTF. The CDR3 nucleotides read TGCAGTGCAACCCCTTTGCATCAGGGGGGATATGGCTACACCTTC.

A few counts support this clonotype. The rearrangement links TRBV18 to TRBJ2-3; D unresolved. CDR1 and CDR2 (germline): KGHSH, LQKENI. Trimming left V 2 bases short and J 3 bases short, with 6 bases between. CDR3 length: 13 residues. CDR3 protein: CASSPVSTDTQYF. The CDR3 DNA follows: TGTGCCAGCTCACCAGTGTCGACAGATACGCAGTATTTT.

The chain joins TRBV7-9 to TRBJ1-2, with a tentative D call TRBD1 (6 bases). The CDR3 is 16 amino acids. Trimming took 5 bases from V and 5 from J, leaving 21 bases between them. Per the germline V gene, CDR1 is SEHNR and CDR2 is FQNEAQ (reference sequence). In DNA, the CDR3 is TGTGCCAGCAGCCCTGGACAGTCCGCCTTGGAGTATGGCTACACCTTC. It encodes CASSPGQSALEYGYTF.

DNA of the CDR3: TGTGCCAGCAGCGTAGGCCCCGCAGAACCTTTGTACTATGGCTACACCTTC. Its protein product is CASSVGPAEPLYYGYTF. The chain joins TRBV9 to TRBJ1-2; D not certain. The CDR3 is 17 residues long. V was clipped by 0 bases and J by 3 bases, with 18 bases between them. CDR1 and CDR2 (germline): SGDLS, YYNGEE. The entire variable domain, with the rest obtained from reference TRBV9 and TRBJ1-2, is as follows: DSGVTQTPKHLITATGQRVTLRCSPRSGDLSVYWYQQSLDQGLQFLIQYYNGEERAKGNILERFSAQQFPDLHSELNLSSLELGDSALYFCASSVGPAEPLYYGYTFGSGTRLTVV.

This clonotype is a singleton in its sample. A much larger clone is a single base away; this may be a read error. The V gene is TRBV20-1, the J gene TRBJ1-1; 7 bases match TRBD1. The germline V gene has CDR1 DFQATT and CDR2 SNEGSKA (reference sequence). The CDR3 length is 13 residues. With V trimmed by 5 bases and J by 5 bases, 8 bases remained unmatched. The CDR3 loop reads CSAARQGVTEAFF. The CDR3 DNA reads as TGCAGTGCTGCCAGACAGGGAGTGACTGAAGCTTTCTTT.

This clonotype was counted between two and nine times. The chain employs TRBV3-1 and TRBJ2-3; D is perhaps TRBD2 (6 bases). V was clipped by 4 bases and J by 8 bases, with 16 bases between them. The CDR3 is 14 residues long. Per germline, CDR1 LGHDT and CDR2 YNNKEL (reference sequence). CDR3 DNA: TGTGCCAGCAGCCGGGACTCCCAAGACGGTACGCAGTATTTT. It codes for CASSRDSQDGTQYF.

The chain uses TRBV5-1 and TRBJ2-7; 9 bases fit TRBD1. The CDR3 spans 14 residues. The junction had 9 bases not matched to a gene; V was cut back by 8 bases and J by 3 bases. Germline V gene lookup returns CDR1 SGHRS and CDR2 YFSETQ. CDR3 sequence reads: CARRRTGDFYEQYF. CDR3 sequence (DNA): TGCGCCAGAAGAAGGACAGGGGACTTCTACGAGCAGTACTTC.

By share, this clonotype counts as medium-sized. The chain joins TRBV7-2 to TRBJ2-7; D tentatively reads TRBD1 or TRBD2 (5 bases each). This CDR3 is built from 13 residues. V gave up 5 bases and J gave up 10 bases, with 18 bases separating them. Germline V gene sequence: CDR1 SGHTA, CDR2 FQGNSA. CDR3 bases: TGTGCCAGCAGCCCAATTGGGGGTTTCCTTCAGTACTTC. Its protein product is CASSPIGGFLQYF.

This clonotype showed up many times. This chain connects TRBV6-1 to TRBJ2-7; 9 bases match TRBD1. Germline V CDR1 and CDR2: MNHNS, SASEGT. The CDR3 is made up of 14 amino acids. Trimming at V came to 6 bases and at J to 6 bases, leaving 9 bases not matched to a gene. As DNA, the CDR3 is TGTGCCAGCAGCGCCAACCGGGACAGGGTCGAGCAGTACTTC. This encodes CASSANRDRVEQYF.

In this sample, this clonotype turned up a few times. The V and J genes are TRBV6-1 and TRBJ2-5, with D unresolved. CDR3 length: 12 amino acids. Per germline, CDR1 MNHNS and CDR2 SASEGT. V lost 5 bases, J lost 3 bases, and 7 bases lay in between. This CDR3 is CASSRLEETQYF. The CDR3 nucleotides read TGTGCCAGCAGTCGACTGGAAGAGACCCAGTACTTC.

This rearrangement joins TRBV7-3 to TRBJ2-3, with D possibly matching TRBD2 (6 bases). This CDR3 is built from 14 residues. Between the trimmed V and J ends, which lost 4 bases and 4 bases, there was a span of 12 bases. Germline V gene data show CDR1 as SGHTA and CDR2 as FQGTGA. The CDR3, as DNA: TGTGCCAGCAGCTACAAGTCGGGGGCAGATACGCAGTATTTT. Amino acids: CASSYKSGADTQYF. The full variable domain, completed using reference TRBV7-3 and TRBJ2-3, is GAGVSQTPSNKVTEKGKYVELRCDPISGHTALYWYRQSLGQGPEFLIYFQGTGAADDSGLPNDRFFAVRPEGSVSTLKIQRTERGDSAVYLCASSYKSGADTQYFGPGTRLTVL.

The sample holds a few counts of this clonotype. J is TRBJ1-5 and V is TRBV2; TRBD1 is a possible D gene (5 bases). This CDR3 has 13 amino acids. CDR1 is SNHLY, CDR2 FYNNEI, per germline. Trimming shortened V by 8 bases and J by 0 bases, and 8 bases separated the two germline ends. The DNA of the CDR3 is TGTGCCAGCGCGGGGGATAGCAATCAGCCCCAGCATTTT. Its protein is CASAGDSNQPQHF.

This sequence joins TRBV28 and TRBJ1-2; D possibly corresponds to TRBD1 (5 bases). Trimming took off 5 bases at V and 8 bases at J, with 18 bases between the two ends. CDR3 size: 14 residues. Germline CDR1 and CDR2: MDHEN and SYDVKM. CDR3 amino acids: CASSPSWGAGGYTF. CDR3 nucleotide sequence: TGTGCCAGCAGTCCCAGTTGGGGCGCGGGGGGCTACACCTTC.

The gene calls are TRBV5-1 and TRBJ1-1; D may be TRBD1 (5 bases). The CDR3 extends over 13 amino acids. The ends were cut back, 9 bases at V and 7 bases at J, with 19 bases in the middle. The germline gives CDR1 SGHRS, CDR2 YFSETQ. Written as DNA, the CDR3 is TGCGCCAACAGATTGGGGGTAGGGGATGAAGCTTTCTTT. It encodes CANRLGVGDEAFF.

A few counts support this clonotype. The chain links TRBV7-8 to TRBJ2-3; D perhaps matches TRBD1 (6 bases). The CDR3 is 19 residues long. Trimming pared 5 bases from V and 0 bases from J, leaving 24 bases between. Germline V lookup: CDR1 SGHVS, CDR2 FQNEAQ. Here the CDR3 reads CASSPGRGIQGGSTDTQYF. The CDR3 coding sequence is TGTGCCAGCAGCCCCGGCAGGGGTATTCAGGGCGGGAGCACAGATACGCAGTATTTT.

Turning to this clonotype: With a much larger clone just one base away, this may be a read error. The gene calls are TRBV18 and TRBJ1-1; D ambiguous. V lost 3 bases, J lost 11 bases, and 22 bases lay in between. The CDR3 has 15 amino acids. Germline CDR1 is KGHSH and CDR2 is LQKENI. This chain's CDR3 is CASSPLRTPEYGAFF. CDR3 bases: TGTGCCAGCTCACCCCTCCGGACCCCGGAATACGGCGCTTTCTTT.